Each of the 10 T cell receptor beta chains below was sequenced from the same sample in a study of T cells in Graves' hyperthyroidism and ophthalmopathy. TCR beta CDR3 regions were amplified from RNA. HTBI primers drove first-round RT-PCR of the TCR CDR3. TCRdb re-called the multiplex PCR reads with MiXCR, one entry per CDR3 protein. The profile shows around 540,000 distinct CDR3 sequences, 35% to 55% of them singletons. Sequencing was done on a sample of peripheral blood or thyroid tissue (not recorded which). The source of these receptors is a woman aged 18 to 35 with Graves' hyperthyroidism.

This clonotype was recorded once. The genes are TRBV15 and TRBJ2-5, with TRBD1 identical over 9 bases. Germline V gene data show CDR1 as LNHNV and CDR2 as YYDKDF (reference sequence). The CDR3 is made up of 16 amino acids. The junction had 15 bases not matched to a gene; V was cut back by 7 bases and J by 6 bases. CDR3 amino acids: CATKFGGAGQGQTQYF. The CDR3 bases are TGTGCCACCAAGTTCGGTGGGGCGGGACAGGGACAGACCCAGTACTTC.

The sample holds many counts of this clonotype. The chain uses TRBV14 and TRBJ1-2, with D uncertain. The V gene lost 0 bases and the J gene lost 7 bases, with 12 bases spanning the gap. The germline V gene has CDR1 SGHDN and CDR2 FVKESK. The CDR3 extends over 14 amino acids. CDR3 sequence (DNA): TGTGCCAGCAGCCAAGAAAGGTATACGGGTGGCTACACCTTC. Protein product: CASSQERYTGGYTF.

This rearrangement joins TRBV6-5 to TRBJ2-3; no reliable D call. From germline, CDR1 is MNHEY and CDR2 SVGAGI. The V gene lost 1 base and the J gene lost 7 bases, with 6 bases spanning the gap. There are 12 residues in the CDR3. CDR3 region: CASSYWSNTQYF. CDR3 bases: TGTGCCAGCAGTTACTGGTCGAATACGCAGTATTTT.

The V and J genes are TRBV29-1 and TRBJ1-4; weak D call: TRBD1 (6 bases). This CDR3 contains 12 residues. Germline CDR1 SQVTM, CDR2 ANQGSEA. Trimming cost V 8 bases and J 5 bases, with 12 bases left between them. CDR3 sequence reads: CSYDRNNEKLFF. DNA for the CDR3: TGCAGCTACGACAGGAACAATGAAAAACTGTTTTTT.

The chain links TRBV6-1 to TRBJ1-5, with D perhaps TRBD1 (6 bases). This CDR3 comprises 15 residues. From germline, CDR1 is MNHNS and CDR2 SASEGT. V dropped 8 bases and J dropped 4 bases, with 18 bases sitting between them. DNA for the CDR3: TGTGCCAGCTCACCTCCGGGGGGCCCGAATCAGCCCCAGCATTTT. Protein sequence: CASSPPGGPNQPQHF.

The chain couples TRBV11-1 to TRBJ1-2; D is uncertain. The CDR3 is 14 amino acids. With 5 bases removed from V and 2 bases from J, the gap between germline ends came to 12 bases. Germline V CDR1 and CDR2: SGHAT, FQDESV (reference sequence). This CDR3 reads CASSTNDLNYGYTF. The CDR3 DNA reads TGTGCCAGCAGCACCAATGATCTAAACTATGGCTACACCTTC.

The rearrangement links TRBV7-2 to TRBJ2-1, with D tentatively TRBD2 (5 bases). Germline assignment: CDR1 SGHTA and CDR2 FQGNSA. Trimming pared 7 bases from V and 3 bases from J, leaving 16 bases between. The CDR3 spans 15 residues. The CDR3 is CASNLFPRDYNEQFF. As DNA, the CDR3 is TGTGCCAGCAACCTTTTCCCCCGGGACTACAATGAGCAGTTCTTC.

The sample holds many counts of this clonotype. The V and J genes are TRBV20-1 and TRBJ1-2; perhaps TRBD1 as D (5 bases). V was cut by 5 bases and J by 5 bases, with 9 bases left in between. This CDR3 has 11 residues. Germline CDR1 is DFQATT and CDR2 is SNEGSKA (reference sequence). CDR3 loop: CSASGQYGYTF. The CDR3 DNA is TGCAGTGCTTCAGGGCAATATGGCTACACCTTC.

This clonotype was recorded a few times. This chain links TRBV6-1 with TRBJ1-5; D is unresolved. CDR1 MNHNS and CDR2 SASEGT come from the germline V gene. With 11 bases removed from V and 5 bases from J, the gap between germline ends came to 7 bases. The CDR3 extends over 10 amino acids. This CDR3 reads CAVGYQPQHF. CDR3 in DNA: TGTGCCGTGGGGTATCAGCCCCAGCATTTT.

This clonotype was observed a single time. The CDR3 DNA is TGTGCCAGAGACCGGGACAGGGACACCTACGAGCAGTACTTC. This codes for CARDRDRDTYEQYF. V usage is TRBV9 and J usage is TRBJ2-7, with 9 bases that match TRBD1. V dropped 8 bases and J dropped 2; count of bases not matched to a gene: 8. The CDR3 runs 14 residues. CDR1 and CDR2 from the germline V gene are SGDLS and YYNGEE. The full variable domain, its missing parts supplied by reference TRBV9 and TRBJ2-7, is DSGVTQTPKHLITATGQRVTLRCSPRSGDLSVYWYQQSLDQGLQFLIQYYNGEERAKGNILERFSAQQFPDLHSELNLSSLELGDSALYFCARDRDRDTYEQYFGPGTRLTVT.